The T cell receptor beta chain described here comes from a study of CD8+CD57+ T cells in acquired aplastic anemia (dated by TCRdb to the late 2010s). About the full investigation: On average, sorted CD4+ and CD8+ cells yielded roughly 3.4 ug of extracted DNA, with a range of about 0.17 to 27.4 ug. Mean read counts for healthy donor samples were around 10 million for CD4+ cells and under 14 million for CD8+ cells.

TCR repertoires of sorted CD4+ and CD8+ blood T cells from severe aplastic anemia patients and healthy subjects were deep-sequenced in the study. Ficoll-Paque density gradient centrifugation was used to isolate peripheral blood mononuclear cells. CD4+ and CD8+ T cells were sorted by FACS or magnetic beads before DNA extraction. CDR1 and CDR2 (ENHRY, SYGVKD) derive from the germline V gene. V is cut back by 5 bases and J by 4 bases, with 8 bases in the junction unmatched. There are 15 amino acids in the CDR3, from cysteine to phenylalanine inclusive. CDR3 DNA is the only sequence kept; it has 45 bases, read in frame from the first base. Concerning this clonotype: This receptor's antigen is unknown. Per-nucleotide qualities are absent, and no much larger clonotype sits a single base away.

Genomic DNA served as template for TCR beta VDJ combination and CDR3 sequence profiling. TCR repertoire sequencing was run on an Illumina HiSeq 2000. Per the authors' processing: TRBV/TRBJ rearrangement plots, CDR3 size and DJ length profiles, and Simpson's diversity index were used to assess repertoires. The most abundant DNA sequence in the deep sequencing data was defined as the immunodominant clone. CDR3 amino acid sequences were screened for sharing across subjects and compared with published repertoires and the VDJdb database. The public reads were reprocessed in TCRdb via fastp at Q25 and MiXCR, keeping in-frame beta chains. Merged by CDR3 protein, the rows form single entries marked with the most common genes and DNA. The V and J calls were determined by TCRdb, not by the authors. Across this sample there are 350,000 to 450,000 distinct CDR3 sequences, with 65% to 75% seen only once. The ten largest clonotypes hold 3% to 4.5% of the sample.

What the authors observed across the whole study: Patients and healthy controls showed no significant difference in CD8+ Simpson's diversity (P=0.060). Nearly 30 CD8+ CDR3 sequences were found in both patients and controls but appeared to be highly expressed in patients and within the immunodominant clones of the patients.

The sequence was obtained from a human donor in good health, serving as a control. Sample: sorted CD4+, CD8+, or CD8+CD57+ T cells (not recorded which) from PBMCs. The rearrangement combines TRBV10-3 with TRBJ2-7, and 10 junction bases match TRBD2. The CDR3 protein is CAISSGGGPRYEQYF. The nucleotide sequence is TGTGCCATCAGTAGCGGGGGGGGCCCTCGGTACGAGCAGTACTTC.